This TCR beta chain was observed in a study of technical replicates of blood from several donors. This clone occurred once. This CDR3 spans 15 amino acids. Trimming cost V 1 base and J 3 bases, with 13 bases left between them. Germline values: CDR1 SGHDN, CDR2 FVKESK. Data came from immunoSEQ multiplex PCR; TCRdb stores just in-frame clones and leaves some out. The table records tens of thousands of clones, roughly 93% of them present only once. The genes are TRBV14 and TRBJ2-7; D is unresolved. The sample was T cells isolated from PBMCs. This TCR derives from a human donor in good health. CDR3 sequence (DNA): TGTGCCAGCAGCCAAGGAGTTCTTCCCTACTACGAGCAGTACTTC. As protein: CASSQGVLPYYEQYF. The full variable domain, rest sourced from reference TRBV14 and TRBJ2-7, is EAGVTQFPSHSVIEKGQTVTLRCDPISGHDNLYWYRRVMGKEIKFLLHFVKESKQDESGMPNNRFLAERTGGTYSTLKVQPAELEDSGVYFCASSQGVLPYYEQYFGPGTRLTVT.